This entry concerns a single T cell receptor (beta chain). Its antigen remains unidentified. This sample was included in a study of T cell responses to AZD1222 COVID-19 vaccine. Study-level findings and limits: Clonal diversity may have been underestimated in mostly white British donors. At baseline, seropositivity was found in only 5 to 7 AZD1222 recipients.

Measured with immunoSEQ multiplex PCR; TCRdb has only the in-frame clones, and not every one. The data hold some 150,000 clones, with around 89% observed a single time. The sample was peripheral blood, taken on day 0 of AZD1222 vaccination. The sequence was obtained from an adult in good health.

The CDR3 region has the DNA TGTGCCAGCAGCTCCGGAGGCAAGATCAGCGAGCAGTACTTC. This gives the protein CASSSGGKISEQYF. The chain recombines TRBV5-5 with TRBJ2-7; tentative D call: TRBD2 (5 bases). Germline CDR1 reads SGHKS; CDR2 reads YYEKEE (reference sequence). The V gene lost 3 bases and the J gene lost 6 bases, with 16 bases spanning the gap. This CDR3 region has 14 residues.